One and the same sample provided the 8 T cell receptor beta chains below, sequenced in a study of shared clonotypes between healthy human individuals. Generated by immunoSEQ multiplex PCR, the TCRdb table keeps only in-frame clones and is missing some. The table includes hundreds of thousands of clones, approximately 95% detected once. It was CD45RO-negative cells, positively selected for CCR7, that made up naive CD8 cells, with terminally differentiated effector memory CD45RA+ cells excluded. The sample was naive CD8+ T cells sorted from blood. The receptor source for this set is a woman in her 30s in good health.

This rearrangement joins TRBV9 to TRBJ1-4, with D possibly matching TRBD1 (5 bases). The V end was cut by 0 bases, the J end by 8 bases, with 11 bases between. Per the germline V gene, CDR1 is SGDLS and CDR2 is YYNGEE. CDR3 length: 14 amino acids. In nucleotides, the CDR3 is TGTGCCAGCAGCGTAGGGGGGAGAGGGGAAAAACTGTTTTTT. Protein product: CASSVGGRGEKLFF.

The count of this clone is one. V is TRBV28 and J is TRBJ1-5, with 7 bases lining up with TRBD1. The CDR3 covers 15 residues. V was clipped by 4 bases and J by 2 bases; unmatched bases: 5. Germline V lookup: CDR1 MDHEN, CDR2 SYDVKM. This chain's CDR3 is CASSYRGGRNQPQHF. CDR3 sequence (DNA): TGTGCCAGCAGTTACAGGGGTGGTCGCAATCAGCCCCAGCATTTT.

The J gene is TRBJ2-1, the V gene TRBV7-3; TRBD1 aligns across 7 bases. This CDR3 has 12 residues. Losses at the gene ends were 3 bases for V and 8 bases for J; bases not matched to a gene: 1. Germline CDR1 is SGHTA and CDR2 is FQGTGA. The CDR3 spells CASSFDRDEQFF. The CDR3 DNA reads as TGTGCCAGCAGCTTCGACAGGGATGAGCAGTTCTTC.

V is TRBV27 and J is TRBJ2-1, with 10 bases fitting TRBD2. V lost 1 base to trimming and J lost 4 bases; unmatched junction nucleotides: 10. In germline, CDR1 is MNHEY, CDR2 SMNVEV (reference sequence). This CDR3 has 18 amino acids. The CDR3: CASSLYPRTSGAYNEQFF. Here the CDR3 DNA reads TGTGCCAGCAGTTTATACCCTCGAACTAGCGGGGCATACAATGAGCAGTTCTTC.

This chain links TRBV9 with TRBJ2-7, with 11 nucleotides matching TRBD2. Germline-derived CDR1 and CDR2 are SGDLS and YYNGEE. There are 16 residues in the CDR3. After removal of 3 bases from V and 1 base from J, the junction contained 6 bases not matched to a gene. This CDR3 is CASSANLAGGSYEQYF. CDR3 DNA sequence: TGTGCCAGCAGCGCTAATCTAGCGGGAGGTTCCTACGAGCAGTACTTC. Full variable domain (rest looked up from reference TRBV9 and TRBJ2-7): DSGVTQTPKHLITATGQRVTLRCSPRSGDLSVYWYQQSLDQGLQFLIQYYNGEERAKGNILERFSAQQFPDLHSELNLSSLELGDSALYFCASSANLAGGSYEQYFGPGTRLTVT.

The CDR3 spells CASSQRTGAYEQYF. CDR3 sequence (DNA): TGTGCCAGCAGTCAACGGACAGGGGCCTACGAGCAGTACTTC. The chain joins TRBV27 to TRBJ2-7; 9 bases are a match to TRBD1. The CDR3 sequence is 14 residues long. J was trimmed by 2 bases and V by 5 bases; bases with no gene match: 4. The germline CDR1 and CDR2 sequences are MNHEY and SMNVEV (reference sequence).

The chain couples TRBV18 to TRBJ1-2; 9 bases map to TRBD1. The V gene end was trimmed by 3 bases and the J gene end by 3 bases; junction bases not matched to a gene: 8. The CDR3 is 16 amino acids. The germline V gene encodes CDR1 KGHSH and CDR2 LQKENI. CDR3 coding DNA: TGTGCCAGCTCACCTTGGCTTACAGGGGGCTACTATGGCTACACCTTC. Translating it yields CASSPWLTGGYYGYTF.

The chain joins TRBV19 to TRBJ2-7, with D unclear. The CDR3 has 12 residues. V was clipped by 7 bases and J by 1 base, with 8 bases between them. Germline CDR1 is LNHDA and CDR2 is SQIVND (reference sequence). CDR3 nucleotide sequence: TGTGCCAGTAAAGGAGATTCCTACGAGCAGTACTTC. It translates to CASKGDSYEQYF.